These T cell receptor beta chains were read from a single sample in a study of T cells in Graves' hyperthyroidism and ophthalmopathy. TCRdb used MiXCR to reprocess the multiplex PCR reads, holding one entry per CDR3 protein. Of 300,000 or so distinct CDR3 sequences in the sample, over 15% are singletons; the top ten hold around 58%. Sequenced: blood. The receptor set was obtained from a woman in her sixties with Graves' ophthalmopathy. Both conserved end residues are part of each CDR3. Fields, in order: D gene, V gene, clone size, J gene, CDR3 protein, CDR3 DNA. The D gene is left open where the match is weak. Only some rows state a clone size, as once, few, many or a class for expanded clones.

d_gene: NA; v_gene: TRBV12-3/TRBV12-4; abundance: few; j_gene: TRBJ1-3; CDR3aa: CASSFGANTGNTIYF; CDR3nt: TGTGCCAGCAGTTTTGGGGCAAATACTGGAAACACCATATATTTT
d_gene: NA; v_gene: TRBV5-5; abundance: many; j_gene: TRBJ1-5; CDR3aa: CASSFTDSNQPQHF; CDR3nt: TGTGCCAGCAGCTTTACAGATAGCAATCAGCCCCAGCATTTT
d_gene: TRBD1; v_gene: TRBV19; abundance: NA; j_gene: TRBJ2-1; CDR3aa: CASSARDRGGSEQFF; CDR3nt: TGTGCCAGTAGTGCCCGGGACAGGGGTGGAAGTGAGCAGTTCTTC
d_gene: NA; v_gene: TRBV19; abundance: NA; j_gene: TRBJ2-1; CDR3aa: CASSGQGNNEQFF; CDR3nt: TGTGCCAGTAGTGGCCAGGGAAACAATGAGCAGTTCTTC
d_gene: TRBD1; v_gene: TRBV3-1; abundance: NA; j_gene: TRBJ2-2; CDR3aa: CASSQWATGDTGELFF; CDR3nt: TGTGCCAGCAGCCAGTGGGCTACAGGGGACACCGGGGAGCTGTTTTTT
d_gene: NA; v_gene: TRBV29-1; abundance: many; j_gene: TRBJ2-3; CDR3aa: CSVDGESTDTQYF; CDR3nt: TGCAGCGTTGATGGGGAAAGCACAGATACGCAGTATTTT
d_gene: NA; v_gene: TRBV19; abundance: few; j_gene: TRBJ2-3; CDR3aa: CASKERGGASDTQYF; CDR3nt: TGTGCCAGTAAGGAACGAGGGGGGGCTTCAGATACGCAGTATTTT
d_gene: TRBD1; v_gene: TRBV29-1; abundance: many; j_gene: TRBJ1-1; CDR3aa: CSVSPVRVDRITEAFF; CDR3nt: TGCAGCGTCTCCCCGGTTCGCGTGGACAGGATCACTGAAGCTTTCTTT
d_gene: NA; v_gene: TRBV5-4; abundance: many; j_gene: TRBJ1-5; CDR3aa: CASSLDRAAQPQHF; CDR3nt: TGTGCCAGCAGCTTGGACAGGGCGGCCCAGCCCCAGCATTTT
d_gene: TRBD1; v_gene: TRBV7-2; abundance: many; j_gene: TRBJ1-4; CDR3aa: CASSSSGTGKEKLFF; CDR3nt: TGTGCCAGCAGCTCCTCCGGGACAGGGAAAGAAAAACTGTTTTTT
d_gene: NA; v_gene: TRBV5-1; abundance: NA; j_gene: TRBJ1-3; CDR3aa: CASSPGAAGNTIYF; CDR3nt: TGCGCCAGCAGCCCTGGCGCAGCTGGAAACACCATATATTTT
d_gene: NA; v_gene: TRBV4-2; abundance: few; j_gene: TRBJ1-4; CDR3aa: CASSREQANEKLFF; CDR3nt: TGTGCCAGCAGCCGAGAGCAGGCTAATGAAAAACTGTTTTTT
d_gene: NA; v_gene: TRBV5-6; abundance: many; j_gene: TRBJ2-7; CDR3aa: CASSQEGDYEQYF; CDR3nt: TGTGCCAGCAGCCAGGAGGGGGACTACGAGCAGTACTTC
d_gene: NA; v_gene: TRBV5-1; abundance: NA; j_gene: TRBJ2-5; CDR3aa: CASSTDGQETQYF; CDR3nt: TGCGCCAGCAGCACGGACGGCCAAGAGACCCAGTACTTC
d_gene: TRBD1; v_gene: TRBV6-1; abundance: many; j_gene: TRBJ1-4; CDR3aa: CASKPGQGSEKLFF; CDR3nt: TGTGCCAGCAAGCCGGGACAGGGGTCTGAAAAACTGTTTTTT
d_gene: NA; v_gene: TRBV7-2; abundance: many; j_gene: TRBJ2-5; CDR3aa: CASGQETQYF; CDR3nt: TGTGCCAGCGGTCAAGAGACCCAGTACTTC
d_gene: NA; v_gene: TRBV3-1; abundance: many; j_gene: TRBJ2-1; CDR3aa: CASSQDWSETNNEQFF; CDR3nt: TGTGCCAGCAGCCAAGATTGGTCAGAAACAAACAATGAGCAGTTCTTC
d_gene: NA; v_gene: TRBV9; abundance: NA; j_gene: TRBJ2-6; CDR3aa: CASSVGAYPSGANVLTF; CDR3nt: TGTGCCAGCAGCGTTGGGGCTTATCCCTCTGGGGCCAACGTCCTGACTTTC
d_gene: NA; v_gene: TRBV7-9; abundance: many; j_gene: TRBJ2-7; CDR3aa: CASSLGDVAYEQYF; CDR3nt: TGTGCCAGCAGCTTGGGGGACGTAGCCTACGAGCAGTACTTC
d_gene: TRBD2; v_gene: TRBV10-3; abundance: many; j_gene: TRBJ2-1; CDR3aa: CAISESGGPLYNEQFF; CDR3nt: TGTGCCATCAGTGAAAGCGGGGGACCCCTTTACAATGAGCAGTTCTTC
d_gene: TRBD1; v_gene: TRBV12-3/TRBV12-4; abundance: many; j_gene: TRBJ2-3; CDR3aa: CASSHHRGRDTDTQYF; CDR3nt: TGTGCCAGCAGTCATCACAGGGGGCGAGACACAGATACGCAGTATTTT
d_gene: TRBD2; v_gene: TRBV5-5; abundance: many; j_gene: TRBJ2-5; CDR3aa: CASFQGRLAGEEETQYF; CDR3nt: TGTGCCAGCTTCCAAGGCCGACTAGCGGGAGAGGAAGAGACCCAGTACTTC
d_gene: NA; v_gene: TRBV20-1; abundance: many; j_gene: TRBJ1-1; CDR3aa: CSARDPRKGGEAFF; CDR3nt: TGCAGTGCTAGAGACCCCCGCAAAGGAGGTGAAGCTTTCTTT
d_gene: NA; v_gene: TRBV2; abundance: few; j_gene: TRBJ1-6; CDR3aa: CASRDIPNSPLHF; CDR3nt: TGTGCCAGCAGAGACATTCCGAATTCACCCCTCCACTTT
d_gene: NA; v_gene: TRBV12-3/TRBV12-4; abundance: many; j_gene: TRBJ1-2; CDR3aa: CASSEGVSGYTF; CDR3nt: TGTGCCAGCAGTGAAGGGGTATCGGGCTACACCTTC
d_gene: TRBD2; v_gene: TRBV24-1; abundance: few; j_gene: TRBJ2-3; CDR3aa: CATSDFGTSGTQYF; CDR3nt: TGTGCCACCAGTGATTTCGGGACTAGCGGTACGCAGTATTTT
d_gene: TRBD1; v_gene: TRBV20-1; abundance: NA; j_gene: TRBJ1-1; CDR3aa: CSARDRETEAFF; CDR3nt: TGCAGTGCTCGGGACAGGGAAACTGAAGCTTTCTTT
d_gene: NA; v_gene: TRBV4-3; abundance: NA; j_gene: TRBJ1-2; CDR3aa: CASSQEPQGSGYTF; CDR3nt: TGCGCCAGCAGCCAAGAGCCGCAGGGATCCGGCTACACCTTC
d_gene: TRBD1; v_gene: TRBV11-2; abundance: many; j_gene: TRBJ1-6; CDR3aa: CASSPLTGKNSPLHF; CDR3nt: TGTGCCAGCAGCCCTCTGACAGGGAAAAATTCACCCCTCCACTTT
d_gene: NA; v_gene: TRBV6-5; abundance: many; j_gene: TRBJ2-6; CDR3aa: CASSYLFYGGARRSGANVLTF; CDR3nt: TGTGCCAGCAGTTACTTGTTTTATGGGGGGGCCCGACGCTCTGGGGCCAACGTCCTGACTTTC
d_gene: NA; v_gene: TRBV6-1; abundance: many; j_gene: TRBJ2-2; CDR3aa: CASSLIQGSSAGELFF; CDR3nt: TGTGCCAGCAGTCTTATACAGGGTTCCTCGGCCGGGGAGCTGTTTTTT
d_gene: NA; v_gene: TRBV7-9; abundance: many; j_gene: TRBJ2-2; CDR3aa: CASSLSRLATGELFF; CDR3nt: TGTGCCAGCAGCTTATCAAGATTGGCCACCGGGGAGCTGTTTTTT
d_gene: NA; v_gene: TRBV7-9; abundance: few; j_gene: TRBJ1-4; CDR3aa: CASSWASGGRSNEKLFF; CDR3nt: TGTGCCAGCAGCTGGGCCTCCGGTGGACGGTCGAATGAAAAACTGTTTTTT
d_gene: NA; v_gene: TRBV5-4; abundance: many; j_gene: TRBJ2-3; CDR3aa: CASSSGSEGTQYF; CDR3nt: TGTGCCAGCAGCTCGGGATCGGAGGGTACGCAGTATTTT
d_gene: TRBD1; v_gene: TRBV7-2; abundance: many; j_gene: TRBJ1-1; CDR3aa: CASSRQGKNTEAFF; CDR3nt: TGTGCCTCATCCCGACAGGGGAAGAACACTGAAGCTTTCTTT
d_gene: TRBD2; v_gene: TRBV20-1; abundance: many; j_gene: TRBJ2-3; CDR3aa: CSARPTSGNVADTQYF; CDR3nt: TGCAGTGCTAGACCGACTAGCGGGAATGTGGCAGATACGCAGTATTTT
d_gene: NA; v_gene: TRBV11-2; abundance: NA; j_gene: TRBJ1-1; CDR3aa: CASSRAGITEAFF; CDR3nt: TGTGCCAGCAGCAGGGCAGGGATCACTGAAGCTTTCTTT
d_gene: TRBD2; v_gene: TRBV25-1; abundance: NA; j_gene: TRBJ2-7; CDR3aa: CASLGGSYEQYF; CDR3nt: TGTGCCAGCCTGGGGGGGAGTTACGAGCAGTACTTC
d_gene: NA; v_gene: TRBV12-3/TRBV12-4; abundance: many; j_gene: TRBJ1-4; CDR3aa: CASSLSQGEKLFF; CDR3nt: TGTGCCAGCAGTTTGTCGCAGGGGGAAAAACTGTTTTTT
d_gene: NA; v_gene: TRBV7-2; abundance: many; j_gene: TRBJ1-5; CDR3aa: CASRYGTNQPQHF; CDR3nt: TGTGCCAGCAGATACGGGACCAATCAGCCCCAGCATTTT
d_gene: NA; v_gene: TRBV24-1; abundance: few; j_gene: TRBJ2-2; CDR3aa: CATSDLRLGGTGELFF; CDR3nt: TGTGCCACCAGTGATTTGCGGCTAGGTGGTACCGGGGAGCTGTTTTTT
d_gene: TRBD1; v_gene: TRBV6-2/TRBV6-3; abundance: NA; j_gene: TRBJ1-4; CDR3aa: CASSGDRGGEKLFF; CDR3nt: TGTGCCAGCAGTGGGGACAGGGGAGGCGAAAAACTGTTTTTT
d_gene: NA; v_gene: TRBV6-1; abundance: many; j_gene: TRBJ1-1; CDR3aa: CASSSEPGPMNTEAFF; CDR3nt: TGTGCCAGCAGTTCGGAGCCGGGACCGATGAACACTGAAGCTTTCTTT
d_gene: NA; v_gene: TRBV2; abundance: many; j_gene: TRBJ2-7; CDR3aa: CASSPDWTVYEQYF; CDR3nt: TGTGCCAGCAGCCCAGACTGGACAGTCTACGAGCAGTACTTC
d_gene: NA; v_gene: TRBV9; abundance: NA; j_gene: TRBJ2-2; CDR3aa: CASSAPGRVSGELFF; CDR3nt: TGTGCCAGCAGCGCGCCGGGACGGGTGTCCGGGGAGCTGTTTTTT
d_gene: NA; v_gene: TRBV10-3; abundance: many; j_gene: TRBJ1-1; CDR3aa: CAISEPAGRTLRGTEAFF; CDR3nt: TGTGCCATCAGTGAACCGGCAGGGCGAACACTCCGGGGCACTGAAGCTTTCTTT
d_gene: TRBD1; v_gene: TRBV18; abundance: many; j_gene: TRBJ2-5; CDR3aa: CASSRRGQGAWETQYF; CDR3nt: TGTGCCAGCTCACGACGAGGACAGGGGGCATGGGAGACCCAGTACTTC
d_gene: NA; v_gene: TRBV11-2; abundance: many; j_gene: TRBJ2-7; CDR3aa: CASSLAVSYEQYF; CDR3nt: TGTGCCAGCAGCTTAGCCGTCTCCTACGAGCAGTACTTC
d_gene: TRBD2; v_gene: TRBV6-1; abundance: many; j_gene: TRBJ2-1; CDR3aa: CASRASGRARYNEQFF; CDR3nt: TGTGCCAGCAGGGCTAGCGGGAGGGCGCGGTACAATGAGCAGTTCTTC
d_gene: NA; v_gene: TRBV29-1; abundance: NA; j_gene: TRBJ2-3; CDR3aa: CSVRVGLVLTDTQYF; CDR3nt: TGCAGCGTCAGGGTAGGGCTAGTCCTCACAGATACGCAGTATTTT
d_gene: NA; v_gene: TRBV15; abundance: NA; j_gene: TRBJ2-7; CDR3aa: CATSSLVAGHTYEQYF; CDR3nt: TGTGCCACCAGCAGCTTGGTGGCAGGGCATACCTACGAGCAGTACTTC
d_gene: TRBD2; v_gene: TRBV11-2; abundance: NA; j_gene: TRBJ2-5; CDR3aa: CASSPGPAGRETQYF; CDR3nt: TGTGCCAGCAGCCCGGGACCAGCGGGGAGGGAGACCCAGTACTTC